The clone carrying this T cell receptor beta chain came up a few times. V trimming: 5 bases; J trimming: 4 bases; junction bases outside the gene matches: 4. Germline V gene lookup returns CDR1 SGHNT and CDR2 YENEEA. This CDR3 comprises 15 residues. This specimen belongs to a study of preoperative IRX-2 immunotherapy in early breast cancer. The treatment is: preoperative locoregional IRX-2 cytokine immunotherapy. Produced via immunoSEQ multiplex PCR; TCRdb's table is partial and in-frame only. The repertoire holds approximately 25,000 clones, roughly four fifths seen once, with roughly 6.8% in the top ten.

This sequence joins TRBV11-3 and TRBJ2-1, with 11 bases identical to TRBD2. This clonotype was sampled from a human donor with breast cancer. Here the sequenced sample was lymph node tissue, taken after IRX-2 immunotherapy. The CDR3 sequence is CASSLGTSGYNEQFF. The CDR3 coding sequence is TGTGCCAGCAGCCTCGGGACTAGCGGATACAATGAGCAGTTCTTC.